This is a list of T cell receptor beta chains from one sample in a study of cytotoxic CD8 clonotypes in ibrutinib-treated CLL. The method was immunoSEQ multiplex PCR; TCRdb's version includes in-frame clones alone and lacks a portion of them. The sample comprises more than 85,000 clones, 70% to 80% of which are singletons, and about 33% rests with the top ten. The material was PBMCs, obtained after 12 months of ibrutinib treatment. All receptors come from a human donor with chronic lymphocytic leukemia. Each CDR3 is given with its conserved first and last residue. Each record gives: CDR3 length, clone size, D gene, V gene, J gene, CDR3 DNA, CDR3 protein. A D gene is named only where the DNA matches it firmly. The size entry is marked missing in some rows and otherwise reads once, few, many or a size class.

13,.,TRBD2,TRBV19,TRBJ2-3,TGTGCCAGTAGTATAGAAGCGGGAAATACGCAGTATTTT,CASSIEAGNTQYF
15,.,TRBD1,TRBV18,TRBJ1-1,TGTGCCAGCTCACCAGGGACAGGGGGAAACACTGAAGCTTTCTTT,CASSPGTGGNTEAFF
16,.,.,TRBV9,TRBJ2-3,TGTGCCAGCAGCGTAGAATGGGGGGCGGTCGCAGATACGCAGTATTTT,CASSVEWGAVADTQYF
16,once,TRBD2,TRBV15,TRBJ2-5,TGTGCCACCAGCAGGAGAGGTGTAGCGGGGGGAGAGACCCAGTACTTC,CATSRRGVAGGETQYF
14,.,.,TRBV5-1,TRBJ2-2,TGCGCCAGCAGCGAGGCAGGGTATACCGGGGAGCTGTTTTTT,CASSEAGYTGELFF
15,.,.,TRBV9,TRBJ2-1,TGTGCCAGCAGCCCCCGATCAGGAGCCTACAATGAGCAGTTCTTC,CASSPRSGAYNEQFF
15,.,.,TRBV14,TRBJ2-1,TGTGCCAGCAGCCAATCGACAGCATTCCCTAATGAGCAGTTCTTC,CASSQSTAFPNEQFF
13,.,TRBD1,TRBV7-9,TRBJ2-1,TGTGCCAGCAGCGACAGGGAACTAGATGAGCAGTTCTTC,CASSDRELDEQFF
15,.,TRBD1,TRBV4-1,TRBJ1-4,TGCGCCAGCAGCCCTTCGGGACAGCCGAGGGAAAAACTGTTTTTT,CASSPSGQPREKLFF
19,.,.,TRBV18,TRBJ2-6,TGTGCCAGCTCACCTCGGCCACAGGATCTAAATGCTGGGGCCAACGTCCTGACTTTC,CASSPRPQDLNAGANVLTF
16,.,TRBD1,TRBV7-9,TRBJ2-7,TGTGCCAGCAGCTTAGCGACCGGGACAGGGCTTCGCGAGCAGTACTTC,CASSLATGTGLREQYF
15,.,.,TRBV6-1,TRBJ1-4,TGTGCCAGCAGTGGGAGTAGGGCCGGGGGTGAAAAACTGTTTTTT,CASSGSRAGGEKLFF
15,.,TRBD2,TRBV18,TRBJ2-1,TGTGCCAGCTTGTCGGGACTAGCGGGATCAATGGAGCAGTTCTTC,CASLSGLAGSMEQFF
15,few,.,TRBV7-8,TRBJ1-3,TGTGCCAGCAGCGCCTCAGGTCATTCTGGAAACACCATATATTTT,CASSASGHSGNTIYF
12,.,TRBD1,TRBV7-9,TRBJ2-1,TGTGCCAGCAGCCGACAGGGCAATGAGCAGTTCTTC,CASSRQGNEQFF
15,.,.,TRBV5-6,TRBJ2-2,TGTGCCAGCAGCTTTCAGGGGGGATTCACCGGGGAGCTGTTTTTT,CASSFQGGFTGELFF
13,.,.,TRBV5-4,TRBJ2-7,TGTGCCAGCCACCTCCAGGGGAACGACGAGCAGTACTTC,CASHLQGNDEQYF
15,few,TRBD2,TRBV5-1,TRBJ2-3,TGCGCCAGCAGCAGCGGGAGTAAGCCCACAGATACGCAGTATTTT,CASSSGSKPTDTQYF
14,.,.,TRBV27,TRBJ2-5,TGTGCCAGCAGTTCGGGGGCCAGTGGGGAGACCCAGTACTTC,CASSSGASGETQYF
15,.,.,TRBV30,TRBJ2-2,TGTGCCTGGAGCAAACCCACGCACCCAATCGGGGAGCTGTTTTTT,CAWSKPTHPIGELFF
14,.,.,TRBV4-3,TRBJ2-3,TGCGCCAGCAGCCAAGATGTAGGGACAGATACGCAGTATTTT,CASSQDVGTDTQYF
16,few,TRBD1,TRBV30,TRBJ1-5,TGTGCCTGGAGGGAGGCGACAGGGTCCAGCAATCAGCCCCAGCATTTT,CAWREATGSSNQPQHF
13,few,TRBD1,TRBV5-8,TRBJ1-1,TGTGCCAGCCACAGGGGAACTCTCACTGAAGCTTTCTTT,CASHRGTLTEAFF
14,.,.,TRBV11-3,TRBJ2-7,TGTGCCAGCAGCTTAGAGCAGGGGAGGCACGAGCAGTACTTC,CASSLEQGRHEQYF